This T cell receptor beta chain was recorded in a study of cytomegalovirus exposure and HLA in healthy donors. Points from the study as a whole: For TCR beta chains, V- and J-gene trimming was later linked to a missense DCLRE1C variant.

Germline loops: CDR1 SGHDT, CDR2 YYEEEE. The CDR3 totals 14 residues. This PCR relied on a set of 60 Vbeta primers and 13 Jbeta primers. The method was immunoSEQ multiplex PCR; TCRdb's version includes in-frame clones alone and lacks a portion of them. The sample contains around 100,000 clones, roughly three quarters of which appear only once. This clone has just a few counts. Its antigen is still unknown. Germline is not matched at one junction end, which may reflect a read error. Input material: PBMCs. The chain joins TRBV5-6 to TRBJ2-7; D is perhaps TRBD2 (6 bases). This TCR was recovered from a woman between 18 and 29 years old in good health and CMV-seropositive. The CDR3 sequence: CASSLVPGRYEQYF. DNA of the CDR3: TGTGCCAGCAGCTTGGTCCCAGGGAGGTACGAGCAATACTTC. The full variable domain, with the rest looked up from reference TRBV5-6 and TRBJ2-7, is DAGVTQSPTHLIKTRGQQVTLRCSPKSGHDTVSWYQQALGQGPQFIFQYYEEEERQRGNFPDRFSGHQFPNYSSELNVNALLLGDSALYLCASSLVPGRYEQYFGPGTRLTVT.